This T cell receptor (beta chain) was sequenced in a study of blood T cell repertoires in COVID-19. The CDR3 contains 12 residues. Per the germline V gene, CDR1 is SGDLS and CDR2 is YYNGEE. V was clipped by 4 bases and J by 4 bases, with 8 bases between them. Sequenced by immunoSEQ multiplex PCR; TCRdb stores in-frame clones only, minus some. The table lists about 290,000 clones, around 92% of them singletons. What was sequenced was peripheral blood. The chain has TRBV9 and TRBJ1-2; no reliable D call. This receptor was identified in a woman under 40 with COVID-19, enrolled during active disease. CDR3 nucleotides: TGTGCCAGCAGCCGGGTCAGCTATGGCTACACCTTC. Translated: CASSRVSYGYTF.